Detailed here is one TCR beta chain. Its antigen is still unknown. This CDR3 comprises 13 residues. Germline V gene lookup returns CDR1 SGHTA and CDR2 FQGTGA. The data derive from a study of cytomegalovirus exposure and HLA in healthy donors. Whole-study context: A data release that came early held some 79 million unique TCRs from HLA-typed donors.

The PCR ran on 60 Vbeta and 13 Jbeta primers. The repertoire was sequenced with immunoSEQ multiplex PCR; TCRdb's copy has only in-frame clones and lacks some. The sample lists about 120,000 clones, around 66% occurring once. General study results and limits: By HLA locus, TCR association rates varied in a later analysis, with DRB1 showing the most and HLA-C the fewest. About 87% or about 30% of the time was how often most TCR beta V segments were productive, according to an earlier analysis. Reported performance of the classifier showed diagnosis of cytomegalovirus status with high specificity and sensitivity.

What was sequenced was PBMCs. V gene TRBV7-3 combines with J gene TRBJ2-3, with TRBD2 as a possible D gene (6 bases). This TCR derives from a woman aged 40 to 49 in good health and CMV-seropositive. The CDR3 coding sequence is TGTGCTACCGCGGGGACCCACACAGATACGCAGTATTTT. Residues: CATAGTHTDTQYF.